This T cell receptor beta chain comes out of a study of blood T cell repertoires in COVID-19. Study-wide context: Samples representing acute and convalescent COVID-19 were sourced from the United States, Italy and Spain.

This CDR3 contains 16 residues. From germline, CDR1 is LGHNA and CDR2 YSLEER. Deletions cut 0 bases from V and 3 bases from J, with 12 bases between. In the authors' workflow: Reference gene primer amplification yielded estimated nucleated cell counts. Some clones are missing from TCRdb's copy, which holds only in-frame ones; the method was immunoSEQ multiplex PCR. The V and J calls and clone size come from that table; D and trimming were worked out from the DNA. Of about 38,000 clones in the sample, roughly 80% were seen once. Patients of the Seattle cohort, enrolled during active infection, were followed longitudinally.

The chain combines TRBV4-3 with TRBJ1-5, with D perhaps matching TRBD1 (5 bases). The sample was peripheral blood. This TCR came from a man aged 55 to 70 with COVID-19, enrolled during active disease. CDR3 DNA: TGCGCCAGCAGCCAAGATGAGGGGACTCCCAATCAGCCCCAGCATTTT. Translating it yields CASSQDEGTPNQPQHF.